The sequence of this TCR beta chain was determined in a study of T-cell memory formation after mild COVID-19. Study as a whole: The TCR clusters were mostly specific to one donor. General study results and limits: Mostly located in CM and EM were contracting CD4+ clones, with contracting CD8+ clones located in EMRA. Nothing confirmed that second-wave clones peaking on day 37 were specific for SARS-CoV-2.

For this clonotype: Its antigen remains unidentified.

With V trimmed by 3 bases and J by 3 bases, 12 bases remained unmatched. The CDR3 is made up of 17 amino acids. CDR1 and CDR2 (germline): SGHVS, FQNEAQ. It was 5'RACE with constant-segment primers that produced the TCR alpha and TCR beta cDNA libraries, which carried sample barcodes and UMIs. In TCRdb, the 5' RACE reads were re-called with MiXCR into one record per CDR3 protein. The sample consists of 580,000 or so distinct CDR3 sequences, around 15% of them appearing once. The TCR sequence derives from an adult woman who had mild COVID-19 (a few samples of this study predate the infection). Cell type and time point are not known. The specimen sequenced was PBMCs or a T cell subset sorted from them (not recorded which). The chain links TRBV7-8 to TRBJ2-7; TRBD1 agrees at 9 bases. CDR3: CASSFTTLGQGSYEQYF. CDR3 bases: TGTGCCAGCAGCTTTACCACACTTGGACAGGGGAGCTACGAGCAGTACTTC.